This T cell receptor (beta chain) came from a study of shared clonotypes between healthy human individuals. This clone was seen a single time. An even split of each subset's genomic DNA across several immunoSEQ plates was performed. TCRdb's table, derived via immunoSEQ multiplex PCR, lists solely in-frame clones and lacks some. The table lists hundreds of thousands of clones, around 79% of them singletons, with 13% in the top ten. The source material was PBMCs. The receptor's source is a woman in her thirties or forties in good health. Some clones in this sample may be carry-over from other donors' samples.

This CDR3 is CASTPTWRDYGYTF. The CDR3 nucleotides read TGTGCCAGTACCCCCACTTGGAGAGACTATGGCTACACCTTC. The V gene is TRBV19, the J gene TRBJ1-2; D is unresolved. The CDR3 totals 14 residues. Trimming cost V 7 bases and J 3 bases, with 15 bases left between them. Germline V lookup: CDR1 LNHDA, CDR2 SQIVND (reference sequence).